This T cell receptor (beta chain) was found in a study of beta chain features in type 1 diabetes. For the study at large: Healthy donors resembled patients in age, gender and cell yields. Notes on the study in general: Type 1 diabetes patients showed a moderate but significant shortening of TCRB CDR3s in all four CD4+ subsets.

V lost 0 bases, J lost 3 bases, and 10 bases lay in between. This CDR3 region has 14 residues. The germline V gene encodes CDR1 SGHRS and CDR2 YFSETQ. Every bit of the isolated RNA underwent reverse transcription, so sequencing read expressed TCRB transcripts. Here immunoSEQ multiplex PCR was the method, and the copy in TCRdb shows in-frame clones only, minus some. The data hold about 900,000 clones, with about a sixth observed a single time. Sorted CD4+ subsets: naive, central memory, regulatory, stem cell-like memory (CD45RO/CCR7/CD25/CD127/CD95/CD27 panel). Points on this clone: What it recognizes is unknown.

The chain links TRBV5-1 to TRBJ2-7, with D possibly called TRBD1 or TRBD2 (5 bases each). This clonotype was obtained from a woman in her late teens or twenties in good health. The sequenced sample was naive CD4+ T cells from blood. The CDR3 region is CASSLAVGDYEQYF. The DNA of the CDR3 is TGCGCCAGCAGCTTGGCCGTGGGGGACTACGAGCAGTACTTC.